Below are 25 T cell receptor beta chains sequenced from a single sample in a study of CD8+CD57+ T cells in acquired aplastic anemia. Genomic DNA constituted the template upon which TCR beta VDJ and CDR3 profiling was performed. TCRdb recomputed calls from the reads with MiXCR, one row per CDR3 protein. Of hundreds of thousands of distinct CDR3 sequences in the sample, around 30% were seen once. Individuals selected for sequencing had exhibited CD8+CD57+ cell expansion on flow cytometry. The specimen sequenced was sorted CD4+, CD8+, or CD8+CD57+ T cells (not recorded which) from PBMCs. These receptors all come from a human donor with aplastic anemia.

CDR3 bases: TGCGCCAGCAGTCCCGGACAGGGGACATACAATGAGCAGTTCTTC. Amino acid sequence: CASSPGQGTYNEQFF. This chain links TRBV10-1 with TRBJ2-1; the match to TRBD1 covers 9 bases. Germline CDR1 is WNHNN and CDR2 is SYGVQD (reference sequence). Losses at the gene ends were 5 bases for V and 4 bases for J; bases not matched to a gene: 6. The CDR3 totals 15 residues.

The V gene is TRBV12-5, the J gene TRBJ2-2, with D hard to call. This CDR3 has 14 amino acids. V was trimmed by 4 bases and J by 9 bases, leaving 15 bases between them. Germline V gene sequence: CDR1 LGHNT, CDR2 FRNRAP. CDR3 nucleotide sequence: TGTGCTAGTGGTTCAGACACTTACTCCTGGGAGCTGTTTTTT. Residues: CASGSDTYSWELFF.

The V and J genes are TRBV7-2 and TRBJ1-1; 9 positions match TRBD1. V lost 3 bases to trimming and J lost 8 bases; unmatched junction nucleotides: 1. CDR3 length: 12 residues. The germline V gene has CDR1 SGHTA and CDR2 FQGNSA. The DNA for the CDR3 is TGTGCCAGCAGCTTTGGACAGGGGGAAGCTTTCTTT. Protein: CASSFGQGEAFF.

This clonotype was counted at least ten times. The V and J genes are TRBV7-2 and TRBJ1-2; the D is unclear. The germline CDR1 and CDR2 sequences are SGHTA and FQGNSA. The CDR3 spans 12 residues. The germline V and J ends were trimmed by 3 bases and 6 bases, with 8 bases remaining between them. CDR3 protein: CASSFPGNGYTF. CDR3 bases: TGTGCCAGCAGCTTCCCGGGAAATGGCTACACCTTC.

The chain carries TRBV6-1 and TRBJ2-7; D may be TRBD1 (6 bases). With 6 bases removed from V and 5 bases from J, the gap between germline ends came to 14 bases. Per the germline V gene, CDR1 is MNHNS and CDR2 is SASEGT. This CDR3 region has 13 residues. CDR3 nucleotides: TGTGCCAGCAGCGACCGGACAGCTAACGAGCAGTACTTC. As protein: CASSDRTANEQYF.

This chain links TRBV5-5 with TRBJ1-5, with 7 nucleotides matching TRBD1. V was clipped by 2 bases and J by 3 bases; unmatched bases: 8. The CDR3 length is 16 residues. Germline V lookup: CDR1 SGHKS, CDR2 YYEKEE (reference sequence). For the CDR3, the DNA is TGTGCCAGCAGCTTTGCTTACAGGGGCAACAATCAGCCCCAGCATTTT. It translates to CASSFAYRGNNQPQHF.

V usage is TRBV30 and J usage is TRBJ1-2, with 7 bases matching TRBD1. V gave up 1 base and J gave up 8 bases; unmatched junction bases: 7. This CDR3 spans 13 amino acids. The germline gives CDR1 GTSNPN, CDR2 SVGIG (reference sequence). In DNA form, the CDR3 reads TGTGCCTGGAGTGAAGGGACAGTTGGCGGCTACACCTTC. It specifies CAWSEGTVGGYTF.

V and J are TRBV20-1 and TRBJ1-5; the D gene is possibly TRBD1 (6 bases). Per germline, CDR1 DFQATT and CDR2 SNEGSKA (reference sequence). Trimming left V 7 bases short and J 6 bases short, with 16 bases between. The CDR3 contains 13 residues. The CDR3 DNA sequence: TGCAGTGGTACGACAGGAGTGGGTCAGCCCCAGCATTTT. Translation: CSGTTGVGQPQHF.

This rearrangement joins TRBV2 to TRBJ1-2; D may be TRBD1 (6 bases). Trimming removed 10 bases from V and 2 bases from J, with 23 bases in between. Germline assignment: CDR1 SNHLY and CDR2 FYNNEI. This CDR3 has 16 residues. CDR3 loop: CATGARTSGGNYGYTF. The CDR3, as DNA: TGTGCCACGGGGGCCAGGACTAGCGGGGGGAACTATGGCTACACCTTC.

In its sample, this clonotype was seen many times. Written as DNA, the CDR3 is TGTGCCAGCAGCTTAGCGCACAGTACCTACGAGCAGTACTTC. It encodes CASSLAHSTYEQYF. The rearrangement joins TRBV7-2 to TRBJ2-7; D is undetermined. The V and J ends lost 0 bases and 2 bases respectively, with 8 bases between them. The CDR3 has 14 amino acids. Germline CDR1 SGHTA, CDR2 FQGNSA. The full variable domain, its missing parts supplied by reference TRBV7-2 and TRBJ2-7, is GAGVSQSPSNKVTEKGKDVELRCDPISGHTALYWYRQSLGQGLEFLIYFQGNSAPDKSGLPSDRFSAERTGGSVSTLTIQRTQQEDSAVYLCASSLAHSTYEQYFGPGTRLTVT.

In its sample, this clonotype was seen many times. The CDR3 protein is CAGRQGAGEQYF. The CDR3 coding sequence is TGTGCCGGACGACAGGGGGCAGGGGAGCAGTACTTC. The J gene is TRBJ2-7, the V gene TRBV2; 10 bases match TRBD1. With V trimmed by 11 bases and J by 7 bases, 8 bases remained unmatched. Looked up from germline, CDR1 is SNHLY and CDR2 is FYNNEI. The length of the CDR3 is 12 residues.

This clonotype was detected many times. CDR3 DNA: TGTGCCAGCAGTGAAACCAGGAGTCAGCCCCAGCATTTT. It translates to CASSETRSQPQHF. The rearrangement joins TRBV2 to TRBJ1-5; D gene uncertain. Trimming shortened V by 2 bases and J by 6 bases, and 8 bases separated the two germline ends. The CDR3 sequence is 13 residues long. Per germline, CDR1 SNHLY and CDR2 FYNNEI. Looking up the rest from reference TRBV2 and TRBJ1-5 gives the full variable domain: EPEVTQTPSHQVTQMGQEVILRCVPISNHLYFYWYRQILGQKVEFLVSFYNNEISEKSEIFDDQFSVERPDGSNFTLKIRSTKLEDSAMYFCASSETRSQPQHFGDGTRLSIL.

For the CDR3, the DNA is TGTGCCAGCACCGGACAGGACAGGGAAGAGACCCAGTACTTC. It is translated as CASTGQDREETQYF. The chain uses TRBV7-8 and TRBJ2-5, with 8 bases lining up with TRBD1. The trim removed 7 bases at V and 3 bases at J, leaving 7 bases unmatched. Germline assignment: CDR1 SGHVS and CDR2 FQNEAQ. The CDR3 loop spans 14 amino acids.

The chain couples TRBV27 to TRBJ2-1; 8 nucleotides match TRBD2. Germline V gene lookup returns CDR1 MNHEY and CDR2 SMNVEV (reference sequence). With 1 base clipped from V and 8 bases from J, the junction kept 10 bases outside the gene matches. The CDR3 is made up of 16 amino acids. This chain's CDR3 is CASSLYGTSLTDEQFF. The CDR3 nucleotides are TGTGCCAGCAGTTTATATGGGACTAGTTTGACCGATGAGCAGTTCTTC.

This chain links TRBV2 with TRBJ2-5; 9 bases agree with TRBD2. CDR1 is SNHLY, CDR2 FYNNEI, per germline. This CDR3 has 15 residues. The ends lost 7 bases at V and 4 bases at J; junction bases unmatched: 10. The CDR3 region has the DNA TGTGCCAGCATTTGGGGCGGGGGGGCCGGAGAGACCCAGTACTTC. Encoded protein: CASIWGGGAGETQYF. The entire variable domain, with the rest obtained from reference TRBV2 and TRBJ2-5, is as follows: EPEVTQTPSHQVTQMGQEVILRCVPISNHLYFYWYRQILGQKVEFLVSFYNNEISEKSEIFDDQFSVERPDGSNFTLKIRSTKLEDSAMYFCASIWGGGAGETQYFGPGTRLLVL.

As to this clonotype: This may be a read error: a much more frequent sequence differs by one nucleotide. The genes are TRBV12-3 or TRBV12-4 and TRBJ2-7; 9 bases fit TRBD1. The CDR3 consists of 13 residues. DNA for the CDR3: TGTGCCAGCAGTCTGGGACAGGGCCACGAGCGGTACTTC. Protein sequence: CASSLGQGHERYF.

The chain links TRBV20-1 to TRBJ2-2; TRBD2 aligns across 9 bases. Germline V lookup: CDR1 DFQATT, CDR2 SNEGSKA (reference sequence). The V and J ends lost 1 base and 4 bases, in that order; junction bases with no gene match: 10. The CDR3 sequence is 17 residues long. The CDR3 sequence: CSARGLGGREFTGELFF. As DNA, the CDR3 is TGCAGTGCTAGAGGGTTAGGCGGGAGGGAATTCACCGGGGAGCTGTTTTTT.

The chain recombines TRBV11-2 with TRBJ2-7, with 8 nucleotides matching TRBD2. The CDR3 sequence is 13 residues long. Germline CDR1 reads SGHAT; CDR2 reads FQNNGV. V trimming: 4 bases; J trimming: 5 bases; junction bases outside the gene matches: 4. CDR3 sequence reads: CASSSRGGHEQYF. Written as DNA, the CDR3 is TGTGCCAGCAGCTCACGGGGGGGCCACGAGCAGTACTTC.

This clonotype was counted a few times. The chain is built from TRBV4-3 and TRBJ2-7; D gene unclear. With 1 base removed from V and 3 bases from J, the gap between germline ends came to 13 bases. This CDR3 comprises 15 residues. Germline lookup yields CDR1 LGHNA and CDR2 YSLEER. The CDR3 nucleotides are TGCGCCAGCAGCCAAGTGAGTGGTCAGGTCTACGAGCAGTACTTC. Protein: CASSQVSGQVYEQYF.

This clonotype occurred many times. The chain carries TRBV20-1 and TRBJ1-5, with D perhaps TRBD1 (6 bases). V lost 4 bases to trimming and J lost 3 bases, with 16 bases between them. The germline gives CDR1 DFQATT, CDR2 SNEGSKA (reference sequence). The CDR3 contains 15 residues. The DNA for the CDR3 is TGCAGTGCTACCACGGTTGGGGGCGTCAATCAGCCCCAGCATTTT. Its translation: CSATTVGGVNQPQHF.

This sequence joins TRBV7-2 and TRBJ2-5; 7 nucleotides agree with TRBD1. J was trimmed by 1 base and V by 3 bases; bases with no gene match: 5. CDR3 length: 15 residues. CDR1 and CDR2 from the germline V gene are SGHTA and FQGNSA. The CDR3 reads CASSFDRVGQETQYF. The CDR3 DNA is TGTGCCAGCAGCTTTGACAGGGTCGGCCAAGAGACCCAGTACTTC. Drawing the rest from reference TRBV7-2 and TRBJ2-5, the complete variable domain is GAGVSQSPSNKVTEKGKDVELRCDPISGHTALYWYRQSLGQGLEFLIYFQGNSAPDKSGLPSDRFSAERTGGSVSTLTIQRTQQEDSAVYLCASSFDRVGQETQYFGPGTRLLVL.

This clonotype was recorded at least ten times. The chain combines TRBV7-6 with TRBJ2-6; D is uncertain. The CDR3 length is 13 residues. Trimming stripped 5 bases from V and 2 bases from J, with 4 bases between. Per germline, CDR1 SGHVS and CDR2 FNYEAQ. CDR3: CASSPPGANVLTF. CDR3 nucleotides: TGTGCCAGCAGCCCCCCTGGGGCCAACGTCCTGACTTTC.

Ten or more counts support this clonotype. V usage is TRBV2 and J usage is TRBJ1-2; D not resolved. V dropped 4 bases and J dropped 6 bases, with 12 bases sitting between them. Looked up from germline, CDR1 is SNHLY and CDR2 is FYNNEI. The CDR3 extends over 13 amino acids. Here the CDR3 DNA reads TGTGCCAGCAGTGTAGGCCTATTGAATGGCTACACCTTC. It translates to CASSVGLLNGYTF. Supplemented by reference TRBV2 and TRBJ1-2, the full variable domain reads EPEVTQTPSHQVTQMGQEVILRCVPISNHLYFYWYRQILGQKVEFLVSFYNNEISEKSEIFDDQFSVERPDGSNFTLKIRSTKLEDSAMYFCASSVGLLNGYTFGSGTRLTVV.

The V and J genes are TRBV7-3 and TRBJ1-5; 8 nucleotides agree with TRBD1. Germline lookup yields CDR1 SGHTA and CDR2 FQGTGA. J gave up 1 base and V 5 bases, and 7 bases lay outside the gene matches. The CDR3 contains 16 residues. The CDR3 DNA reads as TGTGCCAGCAGCCAGGGGGCGAGTGGAAGCAATCAGCCCCAGCATTTT. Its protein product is CASSQGASGSNQPQHF.

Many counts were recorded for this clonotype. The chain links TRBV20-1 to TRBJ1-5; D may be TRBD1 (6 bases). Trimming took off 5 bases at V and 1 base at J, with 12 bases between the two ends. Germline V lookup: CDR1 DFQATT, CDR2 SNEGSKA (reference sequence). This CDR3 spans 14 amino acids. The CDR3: CSAVRGMSNQPQHF. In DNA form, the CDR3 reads TGCAGTGCTGTGAGGGGGATGAGCAATCAGCCCCAGCATTTT.